The 31 T cell receptor beta chains reported below all come from one sample, sequenced in a study of T cell clonality in common variable immunodeficiency. Repertoires were generated with immunoSEQ multiplex PCR, while TCRdb's copy carries only in-frame clones and drops some. Sampling found about 52,000 clones, none seen once. The sample was peripheral blood mononuclear cells. Every receptor here comes from a person aged 18-70 years in good health.

This clone was recorded many times. The CDR3 is cut off 3 residues early in the read; its end comes from the germline J gene. This chain uses TRBV5-6 with TRBJ1-2; D is perhaps TRBD1 (5 bases). Germline V gene sequence: CDR1 SGHDT, CDR2 YYEEEE. V was clipped by 0 bases and J by 2 bases, with 5 bases between them. The CDR3 is made up of 13 amino acids. CDR3 region: CASSLGQNYGYTF. The sequenced part of the CDR3 DNA is TGTGCCAGCAGCTTGGGACAGAACTATGGC.

This clone showed up many times. The CDR3 goes on 3 residues after the read ends, and that part is filled in from the germline J gene. The chain has TRBV19 and TRBJ2-1, with D possibly matching TRBD1 (5 bases). V was trimmed by 6 bases and J by 1 base, leaving 16 bases between them. The CDR3 runs to 16 residues. The germline V gene has CDR1 LNHDA and CDR2 SQIVND (reference sequence). This CDR3 is CASRDKWVLSYNEQFF. The DNA read from the CDR3 is TGTGCCAGTAGGGACAAGTGGGTGCTGTCCTACAATGAG.

This clone was counted between two and nine times. Read coverage stops 3 residues before the CDR3 terminus; the germline J gene supplies the remainder. The V and J genes are TRBV20-1 and TRBJ2-7, with a weak D call TRBD2 (5 bases). Trimming cost V 6 bases and J 3 bases, with 15 bases left between them. Germline V gene sequence: CDR1 DFQATT, CDR2 SNEGSKA (reference sequence). This CDR3 comprises 13 residues. CDR3 loop: CSAHTRSDYEQYF. CDR3 DNA, as far as it was read: TGCAGTGCCCATACTAGATCGGACTACGAG.

There are many counts of this clone. Sequencing ends 3 residues short of the CDR3 end; the germline J gene provides the rest. V and J are TRBV24-1 and TRBJ2-1; maybe TRBD1 (5 bases). The germline V gene has CDR1 KGHDR and CDR2 SFDVKD. V was pared by 1 base and J by 6 bases, with 15 bases between. The CDR3 extends over 16 amino acids. The CDR3 reads CATSDFLGQGSNEQFF. The covered CDR3 bases are TGTGCCACCAGTGATTTTCTGGGTCAGGGAAGCAATGAG.

This clone was found a few times. The read stops 3 residues short of the end of the CDR3; the missing end is completed from the germline J gene. This chain joins TRBV18 and TRBJ1-1; D is uncertain. The CDR3 consists of 13 residues. The germline gives CDR1 KGHSH, CDR2 LQKENI. The V end lost 2 bases, the J end lost 0 bases, and 4 bases lay between the germline ends. CDR3 loop: CASSPGLNTEAFF. The DNA read from the CDR3 is TGTGCCAGCTCACCAGGCCTGAACACTGAA.

This clone was seen at least ten times. The read falls 3 residues short of the CDR3 end, and the missing part is taken from the germline J gene. This chain connects TRBV6-1 to TRBJ2-5; a possible D gene is TRBD1 (5 bases). Per germline, CDR1 MNHNS and CDR2 SASEGT. Trimming pared 6 bases from V and 5 bases from J, leaving 19 bases between. The CDR3 covers 15 residues. CDR3 sequence: CASSESTQGLETQYF. The DNA read from the CDR3 is TGTGCCAGCAGCGAATCTACGCAGGGCTTGGAGACC.

A word on this clone: The DNA ends 3 residues before the CDR3 does, and the rest of the CDR3 is filled in from the germline J gene. V gene TRBV19 combines with J gene TRBJ1-2; D is perhaps TRBD1 (5 bases). The V gene's germline CDR1 is LNHDA and CDR2 SQIVND (reference sequence). Trimming left V 3 bases short and J 4 bases short, with 18 bases between. This CDR3 region has 16 residues. The CDR3 spells CASSMLAGGIGYGYTF. The CDR3 DNA, read in part, is TGTGCCAGTAGTATGCTGGCGGGGGGGATAGGCTATGGC.

This clone was seen at least ten times. Partial CDR3 DNA: TGTGCCAGTAGTAGTAGCGGGGCCTCCTACGAG. This sequence encodes CASSSSGASYE. The entire CDR3 is CASSSSGASYEQYF. The chain links TRBV19 to TRBJ2-7; 8 bases fit TRBD2. The read finishes 3 residues shy of the CDR3 end, and the germline J gene is used to complete it. This CDR3 is built from 14 residues. V lost 4 bases to trimming and J lost 0 bases; unmatched junction nucleotides: 2. Germline-derived CDR1 and CDR2 are LNHDA and SQIVND (reference sequence).

This clone was seen at least ten times. The sequenced CDR3 bases are TGCAGTGCTAGAGACCGGGCGGGGGCTGGCGAG. Protein sequence: CSARDRAGAGE. The whole CDR3 sequence is CSARDRAGAGEQYF. The chain carries TRBV20-1 and TRBJ2-7, with TRBD2 as a possible D gene (7 bases). The CDR3 end is not reached by the read, which stops 3 residues before it; the germline J gene fills it in. V was trimmed by 0 bases and J by 6 bases, leaving 15 bases between them. Germline assignment: CDR1 DFQATT and CDR2 SNEGSKA (reference sequence). This CDR3 has 14 residues.

This clone was seen at least ten times. This CDR3 is CASSLDGYNSPLHF. CDR3 bases read: TGTGCCAGCAGCTTAGACGGCTATAATTCACCC. The rearrangement uses TRBV7-2 and TRBJ1-6; D remains ambiguous. Read sequence stops 3 residues before the CDR3 end, and the germline J gene provides the missing end. Germline V CDR1 and CDR2: SGHTA, FQGNSA. Trimming removed 1 base from V and 3 bases from J, with 4 bases in between. The CDR3 spans 14 residues.

This clone has a handful of counts. Sequencing ends 3 residues short of the CDR3 end; the germline J gene provides the rest. The chain uses TRBV11-2 and TRBJ2-1; 12 nucleotides align to TRBD2. The CDR3 loop spans 15 amino acids. Germline V lookup: CDR1 SGHAT, CDR2 FQNNGV. J was trimmed by 9 bases and V by 4 bases; bases with no gene match: 7. CDR3 loop: CASSWTSGTQGEQFF. CDR3 DNA, as far as it was read: TGTGCCAGCAGCTGGACTAGCGGGACTCAGGGTGAG.

This clone was counted only a few times. The CDR3 end is not reached by the read, which stops 3 residues before it; the germline J gene fills it in. This chain joins TRBV7-6 and TRBJ2-2; D possibly matches TRBD1 or TRBD2 (5 bases each). The CDR3 is 16 amino acids. CDR1 and CDR2 (germline): SGHVS, FNYEAQ. CDR3 amino acids: CASSLSQGVTNEKLFF. CDR3 bases read: TGTGCCAGCAGCTTGAGCCAGGGAGTTACTAATGAAAAG.

Worth noting for this clone: The CDR3 extends 3 residues past the end of the read, so its final part is completed from the germline J gene. V usage is TRBV2 and J usage is TRBJ2-2; D is possibly TRBD2 (6 bases). The CDR3 is 14 amino acids. With 6 bases removed from V and 4 bases from J, the gap between germline ends came to 12 bases. Germline-derived CDR1 and CDR2 are SNHLY and FYNNEI. This CDR3 reads CASRAHGGTGELFF. The CDR3 DNA, read in part, is TGTGCCAGCAGAGCACACGGGGGCACCGGGGAG.

With respect to this clone: The sequenced fragment ends 3 residues before the CDR3 boundary, so the rest is inferred from the germline J gene. This chain connects TRBV7-2 to TRBJ1-2; D is unclear. Germline CDR1 reads SGHTA; CDR2 reads FQGNSA. V dropped 0 bases and J dropped 5 bases, with 16 bases sitting between them. The CDR3 sequence is 16 residues long. The CDR3 here is CASSLAGGVRLYGYTF. The CDR3 DNA, read in part, is TGTGCCAGCAGCTTAGCAGGAGGCGTCAGGCTTTATGGC.

This clone was counted ten times or more. From the germline J gene comes the end of the CDR3, since the read stops 3 residues before it. The chain is built from TRBV4-2 and TRBJ2-3; 9 bases map to TRBD1. The germline V gene encodes CDR1 LGHNA and CDR2 YNFKEQ. This CDR3 contains 17 residues. With 2 bases clipped from V and 2 bases from J, the junction kept 8 bases outside the gene matches. CDR3 DNA (partial): TGTGCCAGCAGCCAAACGGCCGACAGGGGGAACACAGATACG. Translated, it gives CASSQTADRGNTDT. The whole CDR3 protein reads CASSQTADRGNTDTQYF.

In this sample, this clone turned up many times. The read halts 3 residues ahead of the CDR3 end, with the missing end drawn from the germline J gene. The rearrangement joins TRBV19 to TRBJ1-5, with 9 positions matching TRBD1. Trimming at V came to 6 bases and at J to 3 bases, leaving 6 bases not matched to a gene. Germline V gene lookup returns CDR1 LNHDA and CDR2 SQIVND (reference sequence). This CDR3 is 15 amino acids long. The CDR3 is CASRRDRAPNQPQHF. The part of the CDR3 DNA that was read is TGTGCCAGTAGGAGGGACAGGGCCCCCAATCAGCCC. Combining the CDR3 with reference TRBV19 and TRBJ1-5 gives the whole variable domain DGGITQSPKYLFRKEGQNVTLSCEQNLNHDAMYWYRQDPGQGLRLIYYSQIVNDFQKGDIAEGYSVSREKKESFPLTVTSAQKNPTAFYLCASRRDRAPNQPQHFGDGTRLSIL.

There are many counts of this clone. The read stops 3 residues short of the end of the CDR3; the missing end is completed from the germline J gene. This rearrangement joins TRBV2 to TRBJ2-1, with a tentative D call TRBD2 (7 bases). Trimming pared 7 bases from V and 8 bases from J, leaving 15 bases between. The CDR3 consists of 13 residues. Per germline, CDR1 SNHLY and CDR2 FYNNEI. The sequenced CDR3 bases are TGTGCCAGCACCTTGGGGGGGGGCTATGAG. It specifies CASTLGGGYE. The CDR3, in full, reads CASTLGGGYEQFF.

This clone was observed at least ten times. The missing CDR3 end, 3 residues past where the read stops, is filled in from the germline J gene. The chain joins TRBV18 to TRBJ2-1; 8 bases match TRBD2. CDR1 and CDR2 (germline): KGHSH, LQKENI. The CDR3 is 16 residues long. With V trimmed by 5 bases and J by 4 bases, 10 bases remained unmatched. The sequenced CDR3 bases are TGTGCCAGCTCATCGGTAGCGGGACTCGAGTACAATGAG. It translates to CASSSVAGLEYNE. The complete CDR3 protein is CASSSVAGLEYNEQFF. The variable domain in full, with the rest retrieved from reference TRBV18 and TRBJ2-1, is NAGVMQNPRHLVRRRGQEARLRCSPMKGHSHVYWYRQLPEEGLKFMVYLQKENIIDESGMPKERFSAEFPKEGPSILRIQQVVRGDSAAYFCASSSVAGLEYNEQFFGPGTRLTVL.

Partial CDR3 DNA: TGTGCCAGCAGCTTAGGGCCAGGGCGACACGAC. It encodes CASSLGPGRHD. In full, the CDR3 is CASSLGPGRHDYTF. The chain recombines TRBV7-9 with TRBJ1-2; D is perhaps TRBD1 (5 bases). Read coverage stops 3 residues before the CDR3 terminus; the germline J gene supplies the remainder. Per the germline V gene, CDR1 is SEHNR and CDR2 is FQNEAQ (reference sequence). This CDR3 is 14 amino acids long.

To note about this clone: The read gets to within 3 residues of the CDR3 end, and the germline J gene fills in the rest. The chain is built from TRBV19 and TRBJ1-2; 7 bases fit TRBD1. This CDR3 region has 17 residues. Germline-derived CDR1 and CDR2 are LNHDA and SQIVND (reference sequence). The CDR3 loop reads CASSIPRSRGLLYDYTF. The sequenced CDR3 bases are TGTGCCAGTAGTATTCCTCGGAGTAGGGGGCTACTCTACGAC.

This clone was detected many times. The CDR3 extends 3 residues past the end of the read, so its final part is completed from the germline J gene. The chain uses TRBV5-5 and TRBJ2-2; D is perhaps TRBD1 (6 bases). The germline CDR1 and CDR2 sequences are SGHKS and YYEKEE (reference sequence). V lost 0 bases and J 7 bases, leaving 7 bases between the germline ends. The CDR3 is 13 amino acids. The CDR3 region is CASSLEGVGELFF. The CDR3 DNA, read in part, is TGTGCCAGCAGCTTGGAGGGGGTCGGGGAG.

This clone showed up many times. CDR3 sequence reads: CATSRDSGGLAGSGANVLTF. The CDR3 DNA, read in part, is TGTGCCACCAGCAGAGATTCGGGAGGACTAGCGGGCTCTGGGGCCAACGTC. This chain connects TRBV15 to TRBJ2-6, with 11 bases identical to TRBD2. The read terminates 3 residues ahead of where the CDR3 ends, so the germline J gene completes it. CDR1 and CDR2 from the germline V gene are LNHNV and YYDKDF (reference sequence). V lost 0 bases, J lost 0 bases, and 7 bases stayed unmatched. The CDR3 runs to 20 residues.

The sample holds many counts of this clone. One junction end disagrees with the germline gene, perhaps due to a read error. The CDR3 end lies 3 residues beyond the end of the read and is filled in from the germline J gene. The genes are TRBV6-4 and TRBJ2-5; 7 nucleotides align to TRBD2. The CDR3 has 19 amino acids. The germline CDR1 and CDR2 sequences are MRHNA and SNTAGT. The part of the CDR3 DNA that was read is TGTGCCAGCAGCGACTCCGCGCTGGGCGGGGGAGATTCGAAGGAGACC. It specifies CASSDSALGGGDSKET. From start to end, the CDR3 is CASSDSALGGGDSKETQYF.

This clone was picked up many times. The CDR3: CASSRRENTEAFF. The covered CDR3 bases are TGTGCCAGCAGTCGCAGGGAGAACACTGAA. The rearrangement joins TRBV6-2 or TRBV6-3 to TRBJ1-1; the D gene is possibly TRBD1 (5 bases). The missing CDR3 end, 3 residues past where the read stops, is filled in from the germline J gene. Germline lookup yields CDR1 MNHEY and CDR2 SVGEGT. The CDR3 extends over 13 amino acids. The germline V and J ends were trimmed by 5 bases and 1 base, with 8 bases remaining between them.

This clone was seen at least ten times. The CDR3 is cut off 3 residues early in the read; its end comes from the germline J gene. This sequence joins TRBV5-1 and TRBJ1-1; TRBD1 agrees at 8 bases. Germline V gene sequence: CDR1 SGHRS, CDR2 YFSETQ. This CDR3 comprises 14 residues. With 4 bases clipped from V and 4 bases from J, the junction kept 6 bases outside the gene matches. CDR3 amino acids: CASSGGQGFTEAFF. CDR3 bases read: TGCGCCAGCAGCGGCGGACAGGGTTTCACTGAA.

This clone was picked up a small number of times. The CDR3 end is not reached by the read, which stops 3 residues before it; the germline J gene fills it in. The gene calls are TRBV11-2 and TRBJ2-7, with D unclear. V lost 3 bases, J lost 3 bases, and 15 bases lay in between. The CDR3 runs to 15 residues. Germline lookup yields CDR1 SGHAT and CDR2 FQNNGV. CDR3 loop: CASSLVLVRSYEQYF. The sequenced CDR3 bases are TGTGCCAGCAGCTTGGTTTTAGTGAGAAGCTACGAG. Full variable domain (missing parts from reference TRBV11-2 and TRBJ2-7): EAGVAQSPRYKIIEKRQSVAFWCNPISGHATLYWYQQILGQGPKLLIQFQNNGVVDDSQLPKDRFSAERLKGVDSTLKIQPAKLEDSAVYLCASSLVLVRSYEQYFGPGTRLTVT.

This clone has at least ten counts. From the germline J gene comes the end of the CDR3, since the read stops 3 residues before it. The chain couples TRBV20-1 to TRBJ2-5; weak D call: TRBD1 (7 bases). CDR3 length: 18 residues. Germline CDR1 DFQATT, CDR2 SNEGSKA (reference sequence). V gave up 0 bases and J gave up 1 base, with 21 bases separating them. The sequenced CDR3 bases are TGCAGTGCTAGAGATCTGAGACAGGGCGGGGCGGGCCAAGAGACC. Amino acid sequence: CSARDLRQGGAGQET. In full, the CDR3 is CSARDLRQGGAGQETQYF.

In its sample, this clone was seen many times. With the read ending 3 residues before the CDR3 end, the germline J gene is used to fill in that end. The chain couples TRBV10-3 to TRBJ2-5; a possible D gene is TRBD2 (5 bases). CDR3 length equals 13 residues. Trimming removed 3 bases at V and 1 base at J, with 6 bases between. The V gene's germline CDR1 is ENHRY and CDR2 SYGVKD. CDR3 bases read: TGTGCCATCAGTGACGGGGTCCAAGAGACC. This gives the protein CAISDGVQET. The full CDR3 protein reads CAISDGVQETQYF.

This clone was recorded at least ten times. The DNA ends 3 residues before the CDR3 does, and the rest of the CDR3 is filled in from the germline J gene. J is TRBJ1-1 and V is TRBV7-9, with D possibly matching TRBD1 (5 bases). CDR1 and CDR2 (germline): SEHNR, FQNEAQ (reference sequence). With 2 bases removed from V and 1 base from J, the gap between germline ends came to 11 bases. This CDR3 is built from 15 residues. The DNA read from the CDR3 is TGTGCCAGCAGCTTAACAGGACACCGGAACACTGAA. Translated: CASSLTGHRNTE. The CDR3 in full is CASSLTGHRNTEAFF.

This clone showed up many times. Sequencing ends 3 residues short of the CDR3 end; the germline J gene provides the rest. This chain connects TRBV20-1 to TRBJ2-1; D possibly corresponds to TRBD1 (6 bases). Trimming took 6 bases from V and 8 from J, leaving 20 bases between them. The CDR3 runs 14 residues. The germline V gene has CDR1 DFQATT and CDR2 SNEGSKA (reference sequence). The chain's CDR3 is CSASGTPTLDEQFF. The sequenced part of the CDR3 DNA is TGCAGTGCATCCGGGACACCGACCTTGGATGAG.

This clone appeared a few times. The read terminates 3 residues before the CDR3 end, so the remaining end is supplied by the germline J gene. V is TRBV6-1 and J is TRBJ1-1; no clear D gene. This CDR3 is 16 amino acids long. Germline V CDR1 and CDR2: MNHNS, SASEGT. CDR3 region: CASSENGGVPTDTAFF. Partial CDR3 DNA: TGTGCCAGCAGTGAAAACGGCGGGGTCCCCACAGATACG.